The next 5 T cell receptor beta chains were all read from a single sample in a study of PD-1 blockade in classical Hodgkin lymphoma. TCRdb keeps only in-frame clones here, not all; method: immunoSEQ multiplex PCR. The sample carries under 110,000 clones, around nine tenths recorded once. Patients all relapsed after autologous stem cell transplantation, and there was variation in brentuximab vedotin exposure. The sequencing used peripheral blood mononuclear cells (PBMCs), collected before the second cycle of nivolumab. The source of these receptors is a human donor with classical Hodgkin lymphoma.

This chain links TRBV5-4 with TRBJ1-3, with TRBD1 matching over 7 bases. V shed 1 base, J shed 0 bases, and the junction held 4 bases outside the gene matches. The CDR3 runs 16 residues. Per germline, CDR1 SGHNT and CDR2 YYREEE (reference sequence). DNA of the CDR3: TGTGCCAGCAGCTTGAACAGGGGATCCTCTGGAAACACCATATATTTT. Translation gives CASSLNRGSSGNTIYF.

The chain has TRBV2 and TRBJ2-1; the D is unclear. The CDR3 runs 13 residues. Germline CDR1 reads SNHLY; CDR2 reads FYNNEI. Trimming removed 5 bases from V and 4 bases from J, with 9 bases in between. The CDR3 loop reads CASSIGVYNEQFF. The CDR3, as DNA: TGTGCCAGCAGTATCGGAGTATACAATGAGCAGTTCTTC.

This clone has only a few counts. The CDR3 here is CASYTGTGISYEQYF. CDR3 coding DNA: TGTGCCAGTTATACCGGGACAGGGATATCCTACGAGCAGTACTTC. This chain connects TRBV2 to TRBJ2-7, with TRBD1 matching 9 bases. Germline lookup yields CDR1 SNHLY and CDR2 FYNNEI. V trimming: 9 bases; J trimming: 1 base; junction bases outside the gene matches: 10. The CDR3 spans 15 residues.

The rearrangement uses TRBV10-3 and TRBJ2-1, with D possibly called TRBD1 or TRBD2 (5 bases each). Germline lookup yields CDR1 ENHRY and CDR2 SYGVKD. The CDR3 has 16 amino acids. The germline V and J ends were trimmed by 4 bases and 4 bases, with 17 bases remaining between them. The CDR3 DNA reads as TGTGCCATCAGTGGGGGCCGGGACCTTGGGTACAATGAGCAGTTCTTC. This codes for CAISGGRDLGYNEQFF.

The chain joins TRBV30 to TRBJ1-2; D might be TRBD1 (5 bases). CDR1 and CDR2 from the germline V gene are GTSNPN and SVGIG (reference sequence). The CDR3 runs 11 residues. Between the trimmed V and J ends, which lost 1 base and 14 bases, there was a span of 14 bases. For the CDR3, the DNA is TGTGCCTGGAGTGACAGGCCGCGAGGAACCTTC. It yields the protein CAWSDRPRGTF.